Each of the 26 T cell receptor beta chains below was sequenced from the same sample in a study of pediatric ulcerative colitis. Rectal tissue came from one to two pinch biopsies taken at colonoscopy. Clones were sequenced by immunoSEQ multiplex PCR, and TCRdb holds only the in-frame ones, with some missing. The sample shows tens of thousands of clones, 75% of them seen only once. The specimen sequenced was gut tissue. The receptors here all came from a boy aged 10-17 years with severe ulcerative colitis.

V usage is TRBV20-1 and J usage is TRBJ1-1; D gene uncertain. The CDR3 sequence is 11 residues long. V shed 4 bases and J shed 1 base, with 4 bases lying between them. The germline V gene has CDR1 DFQATT and CDR2 SNEGSKA (reference sequence). In nucleotides, the CDR3 is TGCAGTGCTATTAAGAACACTGAAGCTTTCTTT. Its translation is CSAIKNTEAFF.

The rearrangement joins TRBV7-9 to TRBJ1-4; D is uncertain. V was cut by 5 bases and J by 0 bases, with 7 bases left in between. Germline CDR1 and CDR2: SEHNR and FQNEAQ (reference sequence). The CDR3 loop spans 14 amino acids. CDR3 sequence: CASSLYTTNEKLFF. CDR3 coding DNA: TGTGCCAGCAGCCTATATACAACTAATGAAAAACTGTTTTTT.

This clone turned up a few times. The V call is TRBV5-1, the J call TRBJ2-1; possible D gene TRBD2, 6 bases. Germline V gene data show CDR1 as SGHRS and CDR2 as YFSETQ. CDR3 size: 13 residues. Trimming stripped 7 bases from V and 5 bases from J, with 13 bases between. The CDR3 sequence is CASGLLLNNEQFF. CDR3 coding DNA: TGCGCCAGCGGACTACTCCTAAACAATGAGCAGTTCTTC.

The V and J genes are TRBV7-9 and TRBJ2-5, with D possibly being TRBD1 (6 bases). In germline, CDR1 is SEHNR, CDR2 FQNEAQ (reference sequence). V shed 3 bases and J shed 1 base, with 9 bases lying between them. The CDR3 totals 14 residues. CDR3 nucleotides: TGTGCCAGCAGCTTGGGGGCGACCCAAGAGACCCAGTACTTC. This sequence encodes CASSLGATQETQYF.

The J gene is TRBJ2-3, the V gene TRBV4-1, with D unclear. The CDR3 has 14 residues. V gave up 1 base and J gave up 2 bases, with 7 bases separating them. Germline lookup yields CDR1 MGHRA and CDR2 YSYEKL. CDR3 loop: CASSQVRDTDTQYF. Written as DNA, the CDR3 is TGCGCCAGCAGCCAAGTCCGAGACACAGATACGCAGTATTTT.

In the case of this clone: A read error is likely, as this CDR3 ends without the conserved phenylalanine or tryptophan. The DNA is omitted, as the CDR3 cannot be located on it reliably, and the CDR3 follows TCRdb's listing. The chain couples TRBV1 to TRBJ1-6. TRBV1 is a known pseudogene. The CDR3 has 15 amino acids, counting both end residues. The CDR3 loop reads CTSKARGSYNSPLHL.

J is TRBJ1-2 and V is TRBV4-1; the D gene is possibly TRBD1 (5 bases). Germline loops: CDR1 MGHRA, CDR2 YSYEKL. The CDR3 totals 14 residues. The V gene lost 4 bases and the J gene lost 2 bases, with 11 bases spanning the gap. This CDR3 reads CASSLAQGNYGYTF. Written as DNA, the CDR3 is TGCGCCAGCAGCCTAGCCCAGGGAAACTATGGCTACACCTTC.

The gene calls are TRBV6-1 and TRBJ1-5; D not resolved. Looked up from germline, CDR1 is MNHNS and CDR2 is SASEGT. Between the trimmed V and J ends, which lost 6 bases and 0 bases, there was a span of 12 bases. The CDR3 length is 15 residues. The CDR3: CASRTTSYSNQPQHF. The CDR3 coding sequence is TGTGCCAGCAGGACGACATCCTATAGCAATCAGCCCCAGCATTTT.

This clone appeared a single time. The chain combines TRBV2 with TRBJ2-4; 8 nucleotides agree with TRBD2. Unmatched junction bases numbered 11, after V lost 7 bases and J lost 9 bases. CDR1 and CDR2 from the germline V gene are SNHLY and FYNNEI. This CDR3 spans 14 amino acids. The CDR3 is CASNAGRGGGIQYF. Written as DNA, the CDR3 is TGTGCCAGCAACGCGGGACGGGGGGGTGGCATTCAGTACTTC.

This clone came up a few times. The chain is built from TRBV5-4 and TRBJ1-2; no reliable D call. In germline, CDR1 is SGHNT, CDR2 YYREEE (reference sequence). V was trimmed by 0 bases and J by 0 bases, leaving 6 bases between them. The CDR3 has 14 residues. The CDR3 region has the DNA TGTGCCAGCAGCTTGGACAGAACTAACTATGGCTACACCTTC. It yields the protein CASSLDRTNYGYTF.

This rearrangement joins TRBV5-1 to TRBJ2-3; perhaps TRBD2 as D (7 bases). CDR1 and CDR2 from the germline V gene are SGHRS and YFSETQ. The length of the CDR3 is 15 residues. V dropped 1 base and J dropped 6 bases, with 15 bases sitting between them. The CDR3 loop is CASSLRVGGPDTQYF. CDR3 nucleotides: TGCGCCAGCAGCTTGCGAGTGGGGGGGCCCGATACGCAGTATTTT.

The chain is built from TRBV28 and TRBJ2-4, with 8 positions matching TRBD1. Per the germline V gene, CDR1 is MDHEN and CDR2 is SYDVKM. The CDR3 covers 13 residues. J lost 3 bases, V lost 7 bases, and 2 bases had no gene match. CDR3 region: CASKDRDKNIQYF. The CDR3 region has the DNA TGTGCCAGCAAGGACAGGGACAAAAACATTCAGTACTTC.

V and J are TRBV29-1 and TRBJ1-1; D call uncertain. CDR1 and CDR2 (germline): SQVTM, ANQGSEA. Trimming left V 6 bases short and J 9 bases short, with 17 bases between. CDR3 size: 12 residues. The CDR3 reads CSVGSDGLKAFF. CDR3 sequence (DNA): TGCAGCGTGGGATCGGACGGCCTCAAAGCTTTCTTT.

This clone turned up a few times. The CDR3 nucleotides are TGTGCCAGCAGTTTAAGTACAGGGGGCGCGGAGCAGGGCTACACCTTC. Translated: CASSLSTGGAEQGYTF. The J gene is TRBJ1-2, the V gene TRBV28, with TRBD1 matching 9 bases. CDR3 length: 16 amino acids. From germline, CDR1 is MDHEN and CDR2 SYDVKM. V lost 2 bases, J lost 8 bases, and 12 bases stayed unmatched.

This chain uses TRBV28 with TRBJ2-2; D uncertain. This CDR3 comprises 15 residues. Per the germline V gene, CDR1 is MDHEN and CDR2 is SYDVKM. V was pared by 3 bases and J by 3 bases, with 11 bases between. The DNA of the CDR3 is TGTGCCAGCAGTTTGGAAAAGCGTGACACCGGGGAGCTGTTTTTT. It specifies CASSLEKRDTGELFF.

The gene calls are TRBV27 and TRBJ1-5; possibly TRBD1 for D (5 bases). Trimming cost V 8 bases and J 6 bases, with 17 bases left between them. The length of the CDR3 is 14 residues. Germline CDR1 and CDR2: MNHEY and SMNVEV (reference sequence). Here the CDR3 reads CASRLRGESQPQHF. In nucleotides, the CDR3 is TGTGCCAGCCGGTTGCGGGGGGAGAGTCAGCCCCAGCATTTT.

This chain links TRBV7-2 with TRBJ1-2; D might be TRBD1 (6 bases). Per germline, CDR1 SGHTA and CDR2 FQGNSA. The CDR3 covers 13 residues. Trimming shortened V by 5 bases and J by 8 bases, and 15 bases separated the two germline ends. The chain's CDR3 is CASSPDRQVGYTF. For the CDR3, the DNA is TGTGCCAGCAGCCCAGACCGACAGGTCGGCTACACCTTC.

The CDR3: CASSQVTTGGSEQYF. The DNA for the CDR3 is TGCGCCAGCAGCCAAGTAACGACAGGGGGTAGCGAGCAGTACTTC. This rearrangement joins TRBV4-1 to TRBJ2-7; 9 positions agree with TRBD1. This CDR3 is built from 15 residues. V shed 1 base and J 6 bases; nucleotides not matched to a gene: 7. Germline-derived CDR1 and CDR2 are MGHRA and YSYEKL.

The chain recombines TRBV6-1 with TRBJ1-4; tentative D call: TRBD1 (5 bases). Germline loops: CDR1 MNHNS, CDR2 SASEGT. This CDR3 comprises 15 residues. The V end was cut by 3 bases, the J end by 0 bases, with 8 bases between. The CDR3 nucleotides are TGTGCCAGCAGTGACGGGGGGTCAACTAATGAAAAACTGTTTTTT. It codes for CASSDGGSTNEKLFF.

The CDR3 reads CASSISGTGWEKTQYF. The CDR3 region has the DNA TGCGCCAGCAGCATATCCGGGACAGGGTGGGAAAAAACCCAGTACTTC. The chain has TRBV5-1 and TRBJ2-5; 9 bases fit TRBD1. Germline V gene sequence: CDR1 SGHRS, CDR2 YFSETQ. The CDR3 has 16 amino acids. Trimming took 4 bases from V and 8 from J; bases not matched to a gene: 15.

This clone has only one observation. This chain joins TRBV19 and TRBJ2-3, with TRBD2 matching 11 bases. In germline, CDR1 is LNHDA, CDR2 SQIVND (reference sequence). The CDR3 length is 19 residues. Trimming at V came to 5 bases and at J to 8 bases, leaving 21 bases not matched to a gene. The CDR3, as DNA: TGTGCCAGTAGTCGGGCCCCTGCTAGCGGGGGGTTGAAGCTAGGTACGCAGTATTTT. Translated, it gives CASSRAPASGGLKLGTQYF.

In DNA form, the CDR3 reads TGCGCCACCAAACGGACAGGCACAGATACGCAGTATTTT. Its protein is CATKRTGTDTQYF. The chain links TRBV10-2 to TRBJ2-3; tentatively, D is TRBD1 (6 bases). Germline values: CDR1 WSHSY, CDR2 SAAADI. Trimming took 10 bases from V and 1 from J, leaving 12 bases between them. This CDR3 has 13 residues.

The chain is built from TRBV30 and TRBJ2-3; 8 bases are shared with TRBD2. From germline, CDR1 is GTSNPN and CDR2 SVGIG (reference sequence). The CDR3 covers 13 residues. Germline trimming cut 1 base from V and 6 bases from J; bases unmatched to any gene: 3. CDR3 loop: CAWSATSVDTQYF. The CDR3 bases are TGTGCCTGGAGTGCGACTAGCGTCGATACGCAGTATTTT.

The chain joins TRBV5-4 to TRBJ2-6, with D tentatively TRBD1 (6 bases). The CDR3 runs 16 residues. V gave up 2 bases and J gave up 3 bases, with 12 bases separating them. Germline V gives CDR1 SGHNT, CDR2 YYREEE (reference sequence). The CDR3 DNA follows: TGTGCCAGCAGCTTTGCAACAGGGAGTGGGGCCAACGTCCTGACTTTC. Translation gives CASSFATGSGANVLTF. Looking up the rest from reference TRBV5-4 and TRBJ2-6 gives the full variable domain: ETGVTQSPTHLIKTRGQQVTLRCSSQSGHNTVSWYQQALGQGPQFIFQYYREEENGRGNFPPRFSGLQFPNYSSELNVNALELDDSALYLCASSFATGSGANVLTFGAGSRLTVL.

V and J are TRBV25-1 and TRBJ2-5, with a weak D call TRBD2 (6 bases). CDR1 is MGHDK, CDR2 SYGVNS, per germline. CDR3 size: 15 residues. The ends were cut back, 1 base at V and 5 bases at J, with 14 bases in the middle. The CDR3 sequence: CASSEFGGTAETQYF. CDR3 bases: TGTGCCAGCAGTGAATTTGGGGGGACGGCGGAGACCCAGTACTTC.

The V call is TRBV19, the J call TRBJ1-2, with a weak D call TRBD1 (5 bases). The CDR3 length is 14 residues. Germline CDR1 reads LNHDA; CDR2 reads SQIVND (reference sequence). V lost 10 bases and J lost 2, with 17 bases in between. CDR3 DNA sequence: TGTGCCATTGGAGCGGGAGGGGAGAACTATGGCTACACCTTC. Its protein product is CAIGAGGENYGYTF.